A selection of T cell receptor beta chains follows, all from one sample in a study of glioma-infiltrating T cells after dendritic cell vaccination. Generated by immunoSEQ multiplex PCR, the TCRdb table keeps only in-frame clones and is missing some. The repertoire has about 63,000 clones, more than 75% of them found once; the top ten carry approximately 8.9%. Sequenced here: blood, sampled after dendritic cell vaccination. The source of these receptors is a human donor with glioblastoma. Both conserved end residues are part of each CDR3. A D gene is named only where the DNA matches it firmly.

v_call	d_call	j_call	cdr3_aa
TRBV7-6	-	TRBJ2-2	CASSTPGQPNTGELFF
TRBV9	-	TRBJ1-6	CASSYTSYNSPLHF
TRBV4-1	TRBD1	TRBJ1-1	CASRVGTANTEAFF
TRBV9	-	TRBJ1-2	CASSVVSGFGYTF
TRBV4-3	-	TRBJ1-2	CASSQDFAAGANYGYTF
TRBV5-1	TRBD2	TRBJ2-7	CASSPRGSGASYEQYF
TRBV2	TRBD1	TRBJ2-7	CASRGTGVIEQYF
TRBV7-3	TRBD1	TRBJ1-1	CASSLDRGTEAFF
TRBV6-5	TRBD1	TRBJ1-1	CAARQGKDTEAFF
TRBV5-4	-	TRBJ2-2	CASSLVGRGPNTGELFF
TRBV7-2	TRBD1	TRBJ2-1	CASSLSTGRNEQFF
TRBV11-2	TRBD1	TRBJ1-6	CASSARDRVDSPLHF
TRBV12-5	-	TRBJ1-2	CASSSDRQPLYGYTF
TRBV7-3	TRBD2	TRBJ2-1	CASSHTPGTSGGRPSNEQFF
TRBV28	-	TRBJ2-7	CASSLGRLSSYEQYF
TRBV27	-	TRBJ2-5	CASSPLGLQETQYF
TRBV6-1	-	TRBJ1-1	CASSEAKGVGATEAFF
TRBV7-3	-	TRBJ2-7	CASSLSPDSYEQYF
TRBV5-1	TRBD1	TRBJ1-1	CASSSSDRGVNTEAFF
TRBV6-5	TRBD1	TRBJ2-7	CASRRDRALYEQYF
TRBV9	TRBD2	TRBJ2-5	CASSVGGLAGETQYF
TRBV20-1	TRBD1	TRBJ2-7	CSAPGTVLVF
TRBV7-2	-	TRBJ2-7	CASSMGQAYEQYF
TRBV4-1	-	TRBJ1-2	CASSQVTGPNYGYTF
TRBV6-1	-	TRBJ2-7	CASHIPGAYEQYF
TRBV25-1	-	TRBJ2-5	CASRQGGQETQYF
TRBV19	TRBD2	TRBJ2-1	CASSSAGTSLNEQFF
TRBV15	TRBD2	TRBJ2-5	CATSRESGTTETQYF
TRBV27	-	TRBJ1-2	CASSLSGVGYGYTF
TRBV11-2	-	TRBJ2-1	CASSLKSVSYNEQFF
TRBV5-1	-	TRBJ2-7	CASIRERYEQYF
TRBV27	TRBD1	TRBJ1-5	CASSLWAGGKNQPQHF
TRBV6-1	TRBD1	TRBJ2-7	CASSRDRELYEQYF
TRBV27	TRBD1	TRBJ1-3	CASSGGGNTIYF
TRBV5-1	TRBD1	TRBJ1-1	CASSLFANLQGANTEAFF
TRBV7-3	-	TRBJ2-1	CASSLTRSNEQFF
TRBV27	-	TRBJ2-7	CASSLSFPSGASYEQYF
TRBV11-3	-	TRBJ2-5	CASSSRDSRGETQYF
TRBV14	-	TRBJ2-2	CASTGDTGELFF
TRBV30	TRBD1	TRBJ1-1	CAWTLGQMNTEAFF
TRBV7-2	TRBD1	TRBJ2-7	CASSLAGTGMSYEQYF
TRBV10-3	-	TRBJ1-3	CAIMREGAGNTIYF
TRBV5-4	-	TRBJ2-5	CASSLRQGFIETQYF
TRBV7-9	-	TRBJ1-2	CASSSTLQGSGYTF
TRBV6-6	-	TRBJ1-1	CASSNMNTEAFF
TRBV19	TRBD1	TRBJ1-5	CASTRQGNQPQHF
TRBV7-2	TRBD2	TRBJ2-7	CASSLASSGGPYEQYF
TRBV7-8	TRBD2	TRBJ2-5	CASSPWTRGETQYF
TRBV15	-	TRBJ1-5	CATSRVTTGQPQHF
TRBV11-2	TRBD2	TRBJ2-3	CASSSGLAGGNTDTQYF
TRBV5-6	-	TRBJ2-5	CASSLGDATVRFQETQYF
TRBV6-5	-	TRBJ2-7	CASSTGSYEQYF
TRBV18	TRBD1	TRBJ1-6	CASSSRGQGARGSPLHF